The 21 T cell receptor beta chains listed next were all sequenced from one sample in a study of long-term antiretroviral therapy in people with HIV (dated by TCRdb to between 2021 and 2024). The immunoSEQ hsTCRB v3.0 assay was used at survey level resolution to sequence the TRB variable region. In its TCRdb copy, this immuneACCESS table keeps in-frame sequences only and misses some clones. Where compared with another copy, unresolved V genes explain less than half of these, and the others have no known cause. Present in this sample are some 35,000 clones, 82% of which were seen just once. The ten largest clones capture about 6.5% of the sample. This specimen was unsorted PBMCs, taken 0.6 years after starting antiretroviral therapy. Receptors were obtained from a man younger than 35 with HIV.

This clone was observed a few times. The V gene is TRBV10-1, the J gene TRBJ1-5; D unclear. Germline V gives CDR1 WNHNN, CDR2 SYGVQD (reference sequence). The V end lost 5 bases, the J end lost 7 bases, and 15 bases lay between the germline ends. This CDR3 is 14 amino acids long. In nucleotides, the CDR3 is TGCGCCAGCAGTCTCTTTCTCGAAAGCCAGCCCCAGCATTTT. As protein: CASSLFLESQPQHF.

This rearrangement joins TRBV15 to TRBJ1-1, with D possibly matching TRBD1 (6 bases). CDR3 length equals 16 residues. Germline CDR1 LNHNV, CDR2 YYDKDF (reference sequence). Trimming pared 0 bases from V and 1 base from J, leaving 12 bases between. The CDR3 DNA is TGTGCCACCAGCAGAGATTACCTACAGGGGAACACTGAAGCTTTCTTT. Amino acid sequence: CATSRDYLQGNTEAFF. The variable domain in full, completed from reference TRBV15 and TRBJ1-1, reads DAMVIQNPRYQVTQFGKPVTLSCSQTLNHNVMYWYQQKSSQAPKLLFHYYDKDFNNEADTPDNFQSRRPNTSFCFLDIRSPGLGDTAMYLCATSRDYLQGNTEAFFGQGTRLTVV.

V is TRBV27 and J is TRBJ2-2; 9 bases map to TRBD1. V shed 5 bases and J 4 bases; nucleotides not matched to a gene: 8. The CDR3 loop spans 16 amino acids. Germline-derived CDR1 and CDR2 are MNHEY and SMNVEV (reference sequence). This CDR3 is CASSLGQGKATGELFF. DNA of the CDR3: TGTGCCAGCAGTCTCGGACAGGGGAAGGCCACCGGGGAGCTGTTTTTT.

The chain joins TRBV9 to TRBJ2-2, with TRBD1 identical over 10 bases. Trimming removed 3 bases from V and 7 bases from J; junction bases left unmatched: 3. CDR1 and CDR2 from the germline V gene are SGDLS and YYNGEE. This CDR3 is built from 14 residues. Here the CDR3 DNA reads TGTGCCAGCAGCGCGGGACAGGGGATCGGGGAGCTGTTTTTT. Protein sequence: CASSAGQGIGELFF. The entire variable domain, with the rest obtained from reference TRBV9 and TRBJ2-2, is as follows: DSGVTQTPKHLITATGQRVTLRCSPRSGDLSVYWYQQSLDQGLQFLIQYYNGEERAKGNILERFSAQQFPDLHSELNLSSLELGDSALYFCASSAGQGIGELFFGEGSRLTVL.

The chain has TRBV30 and TRBJ1-4; 7 bases match TRBD1. Germline CDR1 reads GTSNPN; CDR2 reads SVGIG (reference sequence). Trimming removed 0 bases from V and 5 bases from J; junction bases left unmatched: 3. This CDR3 spans 14 amino acids. The CDR3 spells CAWSVGQANEKLFF. The CDR3 region has the DNA TGTGCCTGGAGTGTAGGACAGGCGAATGAAAAACTGTTTTTT.

This sequence joins TRBV28 and TRBJ1-5; D call uncertain. The CDR3 is 13 residues long. Trimming removed 6 bases at V and 9 bases at J, with 15 bases between. Germline CDR1 MDHEN, CDR2 SYDVKM. The CDR3: CASSSPVGRPQHF. In DNA form, the CDR3 reads TGTGCCAGCAGCTCGCCAGTAGGGAGGCCCCAGCATTTT.

This clone appeared a single time. This rearrangement joins TRBV29-1 to TRBJ1-1; D unresolved. This CDR3 region has 12 residues. Trimming left V 1 base short and J 4 bases short, with 7 bases between. Germline V gene lookup returns CDR1 SQVTM and CDR2 ANQGSEA. CDR3 DNA sequence: TGCAGCGTTGAAGTTCAAGGCACTGAAGCTTTCTTT. This translates into CSVEVQGTEAFF.

The chain recombines TRBV10-2 with TRBJ2-2; no reliable D call. V gave up 4 bases and J gave up 8 bases, with 14 bases separating them. The CDR3 runs to 14 residues. CDR1 is WSHSY and CDR2 is SAAADI in the germline V gene. The CDR3 nucleotides are TGCGCCAGCAGTGTTGCTCCGTCAAGGGGGGAGCTGTTTTTT. This encodes CASSVAPSRGELFF.

The rearrangement links TRBV15 to TRBJ2-7, with D perhaps matching TRBD1 or TRBD2 (5 bases each). V lost 0 bases, J lost 6 bases, and 9 bases lay in between. Per germline, CDR1 LNHNV and CDR2 YYDKDF (reference sequence). The CDR3 runs to 13 residues. This CDR3 reads CATSRDMRGEQYF. In DNA, the CDR3 is TGTGCCACCAGCAGAGATATGAGGGGCGAGCAGTACTTC.

The chain uses TRBV27 and TRBJ2-1; the match to TRBD2 covers 9 bases. CDR1 and CDR2 from the germline V gene are MNHEY and SMNVEV (reference sequence). The CDR3 runs to 16 residues. V lost 8 bases and J lost 7; bases outside the gene matches: 15. The CDR3 sequence is CASASGRNLRPNEQFF. The CDR3 region has the DNA TGTGCCAGCGCCAGCGGGAGGAATCTACGCCCTAATGAGCAGTTCTTC.

The genes are TRBV9 and TRBJ2-7; weak D call: TRBD1 (6 bases). V was pared by 0 bases and J by 7 bases, with 20 bases between. Germline CDR1 is SGDLS and CDR2 is YYNGEE. This CDR3 spans 16 amino acids. CDR3 protein: CASSVGVAGDPQEQYF. The CDR3 DNA is TGTGCCAGCAGCGTAGGAGTCGCAGGGGATCCTCAAGAGCAGTACTTC.

The CDR3 DNA follows: TGCGCCAGCAGCTTGGACTGGGGAACCGGGGAGCTGTTTTTT. It is translated as CASSLDWGTGELFF. The rearrangement links TRBV5-1 to TRBJ2-2; no reliable D call. Looked up from germline, CDR1 is SGHRS and CDR2 is YFSETQ. The CDR3 has 14 residues. Deletions cut 0 bases from V and 5 bases from J, with 8 bases between.

This clone showed up just a few times. This rearrangement joins TRBV7-9 to TRBJ1-1; D unclear. The germline gives CDR1 SEHNR, CDR2 FQNEAQ (reference sequence). CDR3 length: 13 amino acids. Deletions cut 5 bases from V and 1 base from J, with 8 bases between. In DNA form, the CDR3 reads TGTGCCAGCAGCCTAGTAGAGAACACTGAAGCTTTCTTT. Its protein product is CASSLVENTEAFF.

The V gene is TRBV6-5, the J gene TRBJ1-4; 11 positions agree with TRBD1. V lost 4 bases and J lost 8; bases outside the gene matches: 3. This CDR3 region has 14 residues. Germline V CDR1 and CDR2: MNHEY, SVGAGI. CDR3 sequence reads: CASSFRTGGEKLFF. The CDR3 DNA reads as TGTGCCAGCAGTTTCAGGACAGGGGGCGAAAAACTGTTTTTT.

V gene TRBV5-5 combines with J gene TRBJ2-3; D may be TRBD1 or TRBD2 (5 bases each). Trimming left V 7 bases short and J 6 bases short, with 18 bases between. CDR3 size: 14 residues. Germline V CDR1 and CDR2: SGHKS, YYEKEE (reference sequence). The CDR3 coding sequence is TGTGCCAGCCGCACCGGGGCCGGCGCCGATACGCAGTATTTT. It encodes CASRTGAGADTQYF.

V gene TRBV6-5 combines with J gene TRBJ2-7, with D perhaps TRBD2 (5 bases). The V and J ends lost 9 bases and 2 bases respectively, with 20 bases between them. Germline V CDR1 and CDR2: MNHEY, SVGAGI. The CDR3 is 15 residues long. The CDR3 spells CASRGRAEAPYEQYF. The CDR3 DNA sequence: TGTGCCAGTCGGGGTCGAGCGGAGGCCCCCTACGAGCAGTACTTC.

The J gene is TRBJ1-3, the V gene TRBV11-2; D remains unclear. CDR1 and CDR2 from the germline V gene are SGHAT and FQNNGV. CDR3 length equals 15 residues. V gave up 5 bases and J gave up 0 bases, with 11 bases separating them. CDR3 amino acids: CASSPRSGSGNTIYF. CDR3 DNA sequence: TGTGCCAGCAGCCCCCGCTCGGGCTCTGGAAACACCATATATTTT. The variable domain in full, with the rest retrieved from reference TRBV11-2 and TRBJ1-3, is EAGVAQSPRYKIIEKRQSVAFWCNPISGHATLYWYQQILGQGPKLLIQFQNNGVVDDSQLPKDRFSAERLKGVDSTLKIQPAKLEDSAVYLCASSPRSGSGNTIYFGEGSWLTVV.

The chain is built from TRBV5-1 and TRBJ2-1, with unresolved D. The germline V and J ends were trimmed by 0 bases and 5 bases, with 0 bases remaining between them. The CDR3 contains 11 residues. Per the germline V gene, CDR1 is SGHRS and CDR2 is YFSETQ. The CDR3 region is CASSLDNEQFF. CDR3 coding DNA: TGCGCCAGCAGCTTGGACAATGAGCAGTTCTTC.

This clone is deemed medium-sized (0.01 to 0.1%). This chain uses TRBV28 with TRBJ1-5, with 7 bases fitting TRBD1. V lost 5 bases to trimming and J lost 7 bases; unmatched junction nucleotides: 14. CDR1 and CDR2 (germline): MDHEN, SYDVKM. This CDR3 spans 16 amino acids. CDR3 DNA: TGTGCCAGCAGTAGCACCCGACAGGGTCGGGGGCAGCCCCAGCATTTT. Translation: CASSSTRQGRGQPQHF.

V usage is TRBV5-8 and J usage is TRBJ2-2; maybe TRBD2 (6 bases). Trimming took 0 bases from V and 0 from J, leaving 12 bases between them. The CDR3 covers 17 residues. In germline, CDR1 is SGHTS, CDR2 YDEGEE. CDR3 DNA sequence: TGTGCCAGCAGCTTGGGGCGCGGGGCCCCGAACACCGGGGAGCTGTTTTTT. Its protein product is CASSLGRGAPNTGELFF. Filled out from reference TRBV5-8 and TRBJ2-2, the complete variable domain reads EAGVTQSPTHLIKTRGQQATLRCSPISGHTSVYWYQQALGLGLQFLLWYDEGEERNRGNFPPRFSGRQFPNYSSELNVNALELEDSALYLCASSLGRGAPNTGELFFGEGSRLTVL.

This clone has more than one count but fewer than ten. This chain links TRBV11-3 with TRBJ2-3, with 7 nucleotides matching TRBD2. Trimming at V came to 1 base and at J to 3 bases, leaving 4 bases not matched to a gene. The germline V gene encodes CDR1 SGHNT and CDR2 YENEEA. The CDR3 totals 15 residues. CDR3 DNA sequence: TGTGCCAGCAGCTTAGGGACTAGTGGGACAGATACGCAGTATTTT. Encoded protein: CASSLGTSGTDTQYF.